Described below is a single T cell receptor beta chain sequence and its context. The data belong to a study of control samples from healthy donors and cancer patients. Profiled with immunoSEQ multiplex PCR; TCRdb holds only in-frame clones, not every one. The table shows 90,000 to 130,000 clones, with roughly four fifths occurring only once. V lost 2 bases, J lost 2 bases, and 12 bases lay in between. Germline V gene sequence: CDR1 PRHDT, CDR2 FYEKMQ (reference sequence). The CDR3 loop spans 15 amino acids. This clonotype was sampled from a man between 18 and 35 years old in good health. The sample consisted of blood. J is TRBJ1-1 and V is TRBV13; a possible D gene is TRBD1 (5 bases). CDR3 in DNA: TGTGCCAGCAGCTTATACCAGGGTACTAACACTGAAGCTTTCTTT. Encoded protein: CASSLYQGTNTEAFF.